Shown below are 8 T cell receptor beta chains from a single sample sequenced in a study of cytotoxic CD8 clonotypes in ibrutinib-treated CLL. Libraries were prepared by immunoSEQ multiplex PCR; TCRdb keeps only in-frame clonotypes and omits some of them. The sample consists of 90,000 to 95,000 clones, around 77% of them appearing once. The specimen comprised PBMCs, sampled after 24 months of ibrutinib treatment. The receptors here all came from a human donor with chronic lymphocytic leukemia.

The chain combines TRBV2 with TRBJ2-7; 12 bases fit TRBD2. The CDR3 has 13 residues. Per germline, CDR1 SNHLY and CDR2 FYNNEI. Losses at the gene ends were 6 bases for V and 6 bases for J; bases not matched to a gene: 3. CDR3 bases: TGTGCCAGCAGACTAGCGGGAGGAGGCGAGCAGTACTTC. Its protein is CASRLAGGGEQYF. Based on the CDR3 plus reference TRBV2 and TRBJ2-7, the full variable domain is EPEVTQTPSHQVTQMGQEVILRCVPISNHLYFYWYRQILGQKVEFLVSFYNNEISEKSEIFDDQFSVERPDGSNFTLKIRSTKLEDSAMYFCASRLAGGGEQYFGPGTRLTVT.

The chain couples TRBV18 to TRBJ2-2; D gene uncertain. The CDR3 length is 16 residues. The V gene's germline CDR1 is KGHSH and CDR2 LQKENI. V lost 1 base and J lost 1, with 10 bases in between. The CDR3 DNA is TGTGCCAGCTCACCACTTTCGTTACAGAACACCGGGGAGCTGTTTTTT. This sequence encodes CASSPLSLQNTGELFF.

The chain recombines TRBV28 with TRBJ2-1; D unresolved. The CDR3 is 17 residues long. The V end lost 1 base, the J end lost 6 bases, and 19 bases lay between the germline ends. Per the germline V gene, CDR1 is MDHEN and CDR2 is SYDVKM. CDR3: CASSLSGPETYFNEQFF. The CDR3 DNA sequence: TGTGCCAGCAGTTTATCCGGCCCTGAGACCTACTTCAATGAGCAGTTCTTC.

The rearrangement links TRBV7-8 to TRBJ2-3; the D gene is possibly TRBD2 (5 bases). Germline CDR1 is SGHVS and CDR2 is FQNEAQ. V shed 5 bases and J shed 2 bases, with 20 bases lying between them. This CDR3 contains 17 residues. CDR3 DNA: TGTGCCAGCAGCCCATTTACTAGACCCACTCACACAGATACGCAGTATTTT. Its translation: CASSPFTRPTHTDTQYF.

This chain uses TRBV19 with TRBJ2-6; the match to TRBD1 covers 11 bases. After removal of 8 bases from V and 0 bases from J, the junction contained 9 bases not matched to a gene. This CDR3 comprises 18 residues. The germline V gene encodes CDR1 LNHDA and CDR2 SQIVND (reference sequence). CDR3 in DNA: TGTGCCAGTTCCTGGGACAGGGGGAAAGGCTCTGGGGCCAACGTCCTGACTTTC. Translated: CASSWDRGKGSGANVLTF.

The chain joins TRBV5-8 to TRBJ2-7, with unresolved D. Germline CDR1 and CDR2: SGHTS and YDEGEE. V lost 3 bases to trimming and J lost 4 bases, with 11 bases between them. This CDR3 has 13 residues. The CDR3 region has the DNA TGTGCCAGCAGCTCCGCCCAATCTTACGAGCAGTACTTC. It yields the protein CASSSAQSYEQYF.

CDR3 sequence: CASSPANSNQPQHF. CDR3 DNA: TGTGCCAGCTCACCAGCAAATAGCAATCAGCCCCAGCATTTT. V gene TRBV18 combines with J gene TRBJ1-5; no clear D gene. Trimming removed 2 bases from V and 0 bases from J, with 5 bases in between. This CDR3 comprises 14 residues. The germline V gene has CDR1 KGHSH and CDR2 LQKENI. The variable domain in full, completed from reference TRBV18 and TRBJ1-5, reads NAGVMQNPRHLVRRRGQEARLRCSPMKGHSHVYWYRQLPEEGLKFMVYLQKENIIDESGMPKERFSAEFPKEGPSILRIQQVVRGDSAAYFCASSPANSNQPQHFGDGTRLSIL.

The chain combines TRBV7-2 with TRBJ1-5; D is possibly TRBD1 (6 bases). Looked up from germline, CDR1 is SGHTA and CDR2 is FQGNSA. V lost 0 bases and J lost 1, with 7 bases in between. This CDR3 contains 15 residues. The CDR3 loop reads CASSLAGGSNQPQHF. The CDR3 region has the DNA TGTGCCAGCAGCTTAGCAGGGGGAAGCAATCAGCCCCAGCATTTT.